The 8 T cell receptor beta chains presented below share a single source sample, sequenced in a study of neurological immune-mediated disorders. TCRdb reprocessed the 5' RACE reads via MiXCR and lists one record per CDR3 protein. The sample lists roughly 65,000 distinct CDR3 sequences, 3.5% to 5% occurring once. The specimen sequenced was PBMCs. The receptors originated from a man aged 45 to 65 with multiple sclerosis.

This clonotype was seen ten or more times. This CDR3 is CASTTDRIQYEQYF. In DNA form, the CDR3 reads TGTGCCAGCACAACAGACAGGATCCAATACGAGCAGTACTTC. The rearrangement links TRBV12-3 or TRBV12-4 to TRBJ2-7; perhaps TRBD1 as D (6 bases). The CDR3 extends over 14 amino acids. The germline V and J ends were trimmed by 7 bases and 4 bases, with 17 bases remaining between them.

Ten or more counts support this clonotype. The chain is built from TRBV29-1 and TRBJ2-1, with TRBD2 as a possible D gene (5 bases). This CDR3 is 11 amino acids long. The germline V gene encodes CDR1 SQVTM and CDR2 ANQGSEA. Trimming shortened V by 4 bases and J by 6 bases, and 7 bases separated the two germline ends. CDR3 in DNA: TGCAGCGTTGGAGGGATCAATGAGCAGTTCTTC. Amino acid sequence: CSVGGINEQFF.

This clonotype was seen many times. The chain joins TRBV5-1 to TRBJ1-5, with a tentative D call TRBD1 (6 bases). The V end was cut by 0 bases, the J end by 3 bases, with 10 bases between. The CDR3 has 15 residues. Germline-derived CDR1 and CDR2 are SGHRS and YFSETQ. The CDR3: CASSLGTGNNQPQHF. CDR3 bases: TGCGCCAGCAGCTTGGGTACAGGGAACAATCAGCCCCAGCATTTT.

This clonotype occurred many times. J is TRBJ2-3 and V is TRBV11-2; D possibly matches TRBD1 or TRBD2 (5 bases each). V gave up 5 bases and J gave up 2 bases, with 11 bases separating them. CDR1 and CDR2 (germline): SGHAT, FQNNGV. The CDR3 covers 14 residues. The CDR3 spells CASSRGVTTDTQYF. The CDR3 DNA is TGTGCCAGCAGCCGAGGGGTCACCACAGATACGCAGTATTTT.

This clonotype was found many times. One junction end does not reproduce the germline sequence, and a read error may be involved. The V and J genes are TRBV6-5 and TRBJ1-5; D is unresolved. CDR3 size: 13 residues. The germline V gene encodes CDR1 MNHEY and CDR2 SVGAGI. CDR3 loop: CASSYSKEQPQNF. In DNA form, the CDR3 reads TGTGCCAGCAGTTACTCGAAAGAACAGCCCCAGAATTTT.

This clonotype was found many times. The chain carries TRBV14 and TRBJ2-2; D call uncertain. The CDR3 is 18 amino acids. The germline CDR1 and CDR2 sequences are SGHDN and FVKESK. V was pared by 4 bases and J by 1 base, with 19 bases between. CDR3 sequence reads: CASSRDAWASGNTGELFF. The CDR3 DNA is TGTGCCAGCAGCCGCGACGCGTGGGCTTCGGGGAACACCGGGGAGCTGTTTTTT. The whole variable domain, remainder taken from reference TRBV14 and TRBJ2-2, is EAGVTQFPSHSVIEKGQTVTLRCDPISGHDNLYWYRRVMGKEIKFLLHFVKESKQDESGMPNNRFLAERTGGTYSTLKVQPAELEDSGVYFCASSRDAWASGNTGELFFGEGSRLTVL.

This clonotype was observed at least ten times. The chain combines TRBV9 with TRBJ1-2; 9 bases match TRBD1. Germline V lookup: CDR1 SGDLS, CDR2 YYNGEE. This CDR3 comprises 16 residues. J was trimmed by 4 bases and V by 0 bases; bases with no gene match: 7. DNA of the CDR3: TGTGCCAGCAGCGTAGCTCCGGGACAGGGAATCTATGGCTACACCTTC. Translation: CASSVAPGQGIYGYTF.

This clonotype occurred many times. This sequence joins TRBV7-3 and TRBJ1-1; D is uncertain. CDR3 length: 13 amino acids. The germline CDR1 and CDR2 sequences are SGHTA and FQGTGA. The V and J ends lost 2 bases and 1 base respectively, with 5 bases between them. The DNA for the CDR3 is TGTGCCAGCAGCTTATTACGGAACACTGAAGCTTTCTTT. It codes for CASSLLRNTEAFF.